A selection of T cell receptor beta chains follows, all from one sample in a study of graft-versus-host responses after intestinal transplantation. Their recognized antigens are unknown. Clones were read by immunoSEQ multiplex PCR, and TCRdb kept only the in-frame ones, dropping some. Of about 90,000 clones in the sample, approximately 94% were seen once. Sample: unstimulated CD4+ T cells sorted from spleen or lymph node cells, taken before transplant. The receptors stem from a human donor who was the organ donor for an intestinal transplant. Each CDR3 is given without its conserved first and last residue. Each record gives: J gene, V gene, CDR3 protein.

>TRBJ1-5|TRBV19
ASSPPFITGAYSNQPQH
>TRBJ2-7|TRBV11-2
ASSLRPEDSEQY
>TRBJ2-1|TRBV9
ASSIGGGAWYNEQF
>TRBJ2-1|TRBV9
ASSVASGGANEQF
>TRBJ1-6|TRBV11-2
ASSFEDSYNSPLH
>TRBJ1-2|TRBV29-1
SVLVGEGYT
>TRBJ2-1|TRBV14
ASSQEGRPGQGHNEQF
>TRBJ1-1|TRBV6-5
ASRDQQNTEAF
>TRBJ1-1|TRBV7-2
ASSPMGAATEAF
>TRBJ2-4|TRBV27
ASSLSGANIQY
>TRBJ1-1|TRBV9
ASSVASTGIGTEAF
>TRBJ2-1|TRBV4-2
ASSPGTSGDGRSGF
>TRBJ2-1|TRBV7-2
ASSQRPLSLDEQF
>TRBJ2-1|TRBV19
ASRVSSLAGASYNEQF
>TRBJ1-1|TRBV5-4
ASSLQGVGRNTEAF
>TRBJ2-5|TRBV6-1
ASSVGGLAGLETQY
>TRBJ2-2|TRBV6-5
ASSSGLVTTAGELF
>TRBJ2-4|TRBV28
ASSLGQGGKNIQY
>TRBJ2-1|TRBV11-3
AISDGSYNEQF
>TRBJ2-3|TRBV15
ATSRDPGDTQY
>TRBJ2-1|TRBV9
ASSQGSNNEQF
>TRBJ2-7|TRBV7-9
ASSLVGAEQY
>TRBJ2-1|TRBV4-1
ASIYDPGGSGGYNEQF
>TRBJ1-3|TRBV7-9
ASSLTQPGRGNTIY
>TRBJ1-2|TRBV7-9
ASHDEGFGNYGYT
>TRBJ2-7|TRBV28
ASTQETGIDEQY